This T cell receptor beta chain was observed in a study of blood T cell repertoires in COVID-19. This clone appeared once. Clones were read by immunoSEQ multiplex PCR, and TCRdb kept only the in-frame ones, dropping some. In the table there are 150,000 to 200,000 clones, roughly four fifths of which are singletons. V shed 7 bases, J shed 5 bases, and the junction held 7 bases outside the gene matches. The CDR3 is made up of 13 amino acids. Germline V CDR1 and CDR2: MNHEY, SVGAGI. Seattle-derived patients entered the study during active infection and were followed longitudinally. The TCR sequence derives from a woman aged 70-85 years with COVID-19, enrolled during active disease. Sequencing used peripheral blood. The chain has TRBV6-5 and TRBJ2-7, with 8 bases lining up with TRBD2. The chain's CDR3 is CASTGGWQDEQYF. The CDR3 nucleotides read TGTGCCAGCACGGGGGGGTGGCAGGACGAGCAGTACTTC.